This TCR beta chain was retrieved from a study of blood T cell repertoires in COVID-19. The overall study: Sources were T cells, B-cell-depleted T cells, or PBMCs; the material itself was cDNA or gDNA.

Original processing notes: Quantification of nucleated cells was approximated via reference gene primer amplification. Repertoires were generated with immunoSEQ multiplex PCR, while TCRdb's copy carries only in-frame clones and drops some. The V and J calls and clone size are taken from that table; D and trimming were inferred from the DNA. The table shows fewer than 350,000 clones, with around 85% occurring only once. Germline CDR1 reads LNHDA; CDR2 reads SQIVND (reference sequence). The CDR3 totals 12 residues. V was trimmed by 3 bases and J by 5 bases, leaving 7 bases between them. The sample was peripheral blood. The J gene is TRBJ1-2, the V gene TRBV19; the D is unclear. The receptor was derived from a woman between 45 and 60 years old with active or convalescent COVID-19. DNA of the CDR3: TGTGCCAGTAGTATGCAAGCATATGGCTACACCTTC. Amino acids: CASSMQAYGYTF. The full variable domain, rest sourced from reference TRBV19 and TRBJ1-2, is DGGITQSPKYLFRKEGQNVTLSCEQNLNHDAMYWYRQDPGQGLRLIYYSQIVNDFQKGDIAEGYSVSREKKESFPLTVTSAQKNPTAFYLCASSMQAYGYTFGSGTRLTVV.